This T cell receptor (beta chain) was found in a study of blood T cell repertoires in COVID-19. V lost 0 bases, J lost 0 bases, and 7 bases lay in between. Germline V gene data show CDR1 as SGHRS and CDR2 as YFSETQ. The CDR3 runs to 14 residues. The Seattle patients joined while their infection was active and were tracked longitudinally afterward. This clone was counted a single time. In the source study's methods: Reference gene primer amplification in the assay estimated nucleated cell counts. Sequenced by immunoSEQ multiplex PCR; TCRdb stores in-frame clones only, minus some. V, J and clone size reflect that table, while D and trimming were determined from the DNA. The sample includes about 69,000 clones, around 88% of them seen just once.

J is TRBJ2-7 and V is TRBV5-1; the D gene is possibly TRBD2 (5 bases). The clonotype comes from a man in his forties with COVID-19, enrolled during active disease. Sequencing used peripheral blood. For the CDR3, the DNA is TGCGCCAGCAGCTTGGCCGGGGACTCCTACGAGCAGTACTTC. Encoded protein: CASSLAGDSYEQYF.